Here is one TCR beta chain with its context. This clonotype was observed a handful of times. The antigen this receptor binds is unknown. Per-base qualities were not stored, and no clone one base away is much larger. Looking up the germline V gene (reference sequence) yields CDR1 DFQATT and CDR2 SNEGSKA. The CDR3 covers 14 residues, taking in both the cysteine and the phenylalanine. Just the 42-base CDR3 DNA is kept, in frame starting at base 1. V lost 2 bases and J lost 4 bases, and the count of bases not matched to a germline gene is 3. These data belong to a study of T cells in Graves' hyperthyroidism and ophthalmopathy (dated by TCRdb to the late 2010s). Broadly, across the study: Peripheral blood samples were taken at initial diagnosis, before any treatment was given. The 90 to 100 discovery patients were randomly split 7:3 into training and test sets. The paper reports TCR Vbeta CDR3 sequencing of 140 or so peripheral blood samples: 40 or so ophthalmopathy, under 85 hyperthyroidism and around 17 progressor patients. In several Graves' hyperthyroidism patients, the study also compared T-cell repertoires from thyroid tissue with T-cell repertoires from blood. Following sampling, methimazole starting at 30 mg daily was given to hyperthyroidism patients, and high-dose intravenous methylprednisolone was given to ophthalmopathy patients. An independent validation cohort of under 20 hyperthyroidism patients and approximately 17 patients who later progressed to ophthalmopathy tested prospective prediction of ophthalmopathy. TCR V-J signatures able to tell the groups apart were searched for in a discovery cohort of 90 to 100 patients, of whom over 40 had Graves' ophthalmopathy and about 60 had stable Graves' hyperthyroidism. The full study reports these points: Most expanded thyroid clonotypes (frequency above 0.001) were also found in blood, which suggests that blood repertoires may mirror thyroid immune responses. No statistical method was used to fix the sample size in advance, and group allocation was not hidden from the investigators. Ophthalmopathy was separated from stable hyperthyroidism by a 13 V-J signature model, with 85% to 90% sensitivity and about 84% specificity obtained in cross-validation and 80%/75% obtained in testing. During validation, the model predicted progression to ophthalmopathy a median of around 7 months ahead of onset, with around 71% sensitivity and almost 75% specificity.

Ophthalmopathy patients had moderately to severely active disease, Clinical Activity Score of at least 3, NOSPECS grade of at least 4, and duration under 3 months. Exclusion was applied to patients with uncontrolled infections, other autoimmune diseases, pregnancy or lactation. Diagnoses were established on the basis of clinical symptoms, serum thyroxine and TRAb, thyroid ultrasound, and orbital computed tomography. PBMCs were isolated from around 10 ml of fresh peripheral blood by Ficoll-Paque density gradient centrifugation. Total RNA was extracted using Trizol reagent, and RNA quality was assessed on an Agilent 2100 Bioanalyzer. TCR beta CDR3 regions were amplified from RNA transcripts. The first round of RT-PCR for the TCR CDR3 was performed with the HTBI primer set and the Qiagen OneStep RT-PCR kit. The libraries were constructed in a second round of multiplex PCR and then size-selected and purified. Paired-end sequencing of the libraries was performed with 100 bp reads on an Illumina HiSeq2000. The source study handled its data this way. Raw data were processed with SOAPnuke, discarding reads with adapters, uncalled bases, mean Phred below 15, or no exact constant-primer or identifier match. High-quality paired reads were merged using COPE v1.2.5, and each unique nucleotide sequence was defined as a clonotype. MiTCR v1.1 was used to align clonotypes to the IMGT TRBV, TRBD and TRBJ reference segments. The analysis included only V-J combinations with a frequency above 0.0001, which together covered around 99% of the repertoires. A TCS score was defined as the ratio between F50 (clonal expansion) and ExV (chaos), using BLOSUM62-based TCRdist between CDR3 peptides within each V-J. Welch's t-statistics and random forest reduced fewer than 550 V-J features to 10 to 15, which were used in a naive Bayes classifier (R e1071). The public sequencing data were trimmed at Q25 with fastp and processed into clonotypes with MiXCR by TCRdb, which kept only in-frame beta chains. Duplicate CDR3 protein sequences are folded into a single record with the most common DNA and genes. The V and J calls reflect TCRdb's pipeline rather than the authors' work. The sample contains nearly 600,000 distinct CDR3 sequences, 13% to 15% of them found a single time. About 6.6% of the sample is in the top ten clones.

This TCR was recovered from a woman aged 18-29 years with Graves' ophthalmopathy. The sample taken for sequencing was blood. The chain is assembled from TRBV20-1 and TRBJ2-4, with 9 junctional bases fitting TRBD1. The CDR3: CSARIGQGKNIQYF. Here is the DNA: TGCAGTGCTAGAATAGGACAGGGGAAAAACATTCAGTACTTC.